Below are 10 T cell receptor beta chains sequenced from a single sample in a study of beta chain features in type 1 diabetes. Whole-study findings and limits: In all four CD4+ subsets, TCRB CDR3 length was significantly, moderately reduced in type 1 diabetes.

The antigens for these receptors are not known. Reverse transcription of all isolated RNA meant that expressed TCRB transcripts were sequenced. Profiling relied on immunoSEQ multiplex PCR, and the TCRdb table lists in-frame clones only, not all of them. The sample lists 240,000 or so clones, approximately 15% seen once, with approximately 0.02% in the top ten. The sample taken for sequencing was naive CD4+ T cells from blood. These receptors were obtained from a man aged 30 to 39 with type 1 diabetes.

V gene TRBV5-6 combines with J gene TRBJ2-3; TRBD2 aligns across 13 bases. V was pared by 4 bases and J by 0 bases, with 2 bases of the junction left unmatched. This CDR3 is 16 amino acids long. CDR1 is SGHDT and CDR2 is YYEEEE in the germline V gene. CDR3 bases: TGTGCCAGCAGCCCGACTAGCGGGAGGAGCACAGATACGCAGTATTTT. As protein: CASSPTSGRSTDTQYF.

This sequence joins TRBV11-2 and TRBJ1-1; D might be TRBD1 (6 bases). Trimming stripped 4 bases from V and 10 bases from J, with 25 bases between. The CDR3 is 16 amino acids. CDR1 is SGHAT, CDR2 FQNNGV, per germline. The CDR3 DNA sequence: TGTGCCAGCAGCTCTCAACCCGGGACACCCCTGAGGGGAGCTTTCTTT. Translating gives CASSSQPGTPLRGAFF.

This clone was picked up a small number of times. The chain employs TRBV30 and TRBJ2-1, with 10 positions matching TRBD2. The CDR3 sequence is 15 residues long. Germline CDR1 GTSNPN, CDR2 SVGIG (reference sequence). Germline trimming cut 1 base from V and 2 bases from J; bases unmatched to any gene: 2. The chain's CDR3 is CAWSAGLAAYNEQFF. The CDR3 nucleotides are TGTGCCTGGAGTGCCGGACTAGCGGCCTACAATGAGCAGTTCTTC. Full variable domain (missing parts from reference TRBV30 and TRBJ2-1): SQTIHQWPATLVQPVGSPLSLECTVEGTSNPNLYWYRQAAGRGLQLLFYSVGIGQISSEVPQNLSASRPQDRQFILSSKKLLLSDSGFYLCAWSAGLAAYNEQFFGPGTRLTVL.

The gene calls are TRBV6-5 and TRBJ2-3; D is unresolved. Per the germline V gene, CDR1 is MNHEY and CDR2 is SVGAGI. The CDR3 is made up of 12 amino acids. Trimming cost V 7 bases and J 0 bases, with 5 bases left between them. CDR3 nucleotide sequence: TGTGCCAGCACAGGCAGCACAGATACGCAGTATTTT. It translates to CASTGSTDTQYF.

The V gene is TRBV9, the J gene TRBJ2-2; TRBD2 aligns across 11 bases. Looked up from germline, CDR1 is SGDLS and CDR2 is YYNGEE. This CDR3 comprises 16 residues. Unmatched junction bases numbered 6, after V lost 4 bases and J lost 4 bases. CDR3 in amino acids: CASSMTGTSGTGELFF. The CDR3 bases are TGTGCCAGCAGCATGACCGGGACTAGCGGCACCGGGGAGCTGTTTTTT.

The table lists this clone with a few counts. This chain joins TRBV4-1 and TRBJ2-1, with TRBD2 identical over 7 bases. The CDR3 length is 17 residues. J lost 2 bases, V lost 1 base, and 8 bases had no gene match. Germline values: CDR1 MGHRA, CDR2 YSYEKL. DNA of the CDR3: TGCGCCAGCAGCCAAGGGGTCGGGAGGAGGCCCTACAATGAGCAGTTCTTC. Amino acids: CASSQGVGRRPYNEQFF.

This clone was counted only a few times. Other nucleotide sequences in the sample specify the same CDR3. The chain is built from TRBV7-9 and TRBJ2-5; D may be TRBD1 (6 bases). The germline CDR1 and CDR2 sequences are SEHNR and FQNEAQ (reference sequence). The CDR3 runs to 13 residues. V gave up 0 bases and J gave up 4 bases, with 6 bases separating them. As DNA, the CDR3 is TGTGCCAGCAGCTTAGCAGGGGGAGAGACCCAGTACTTC. It encodes CASSLAGGETQYF.

The CDR3 nucleotides read TGTGCCAGCAGCGTAGGACAGGGTGGAAACACCATATATTTT. This sequence encodes CASSVGQGGNTIYF. V usage is TRBV9 and J usage is TRBJ1-3, with 7 nucleotides matching TRBD1. The length of the CDR3 is 14 residues. In germline, CDR1 is SGDLS, CDR2 YYNGEE. V dropped 0 bases and J dropped 3; count of bases not matched to a gene: 0.

The gene calls are TRBV9 and TRBJ1-3, with D maybe TRBD1 (5 bases). The CDR3 runs 14 residues. Germline V lookup: CDR1 SGDLS, CDR2 YYNGEE. Trimming stripped 0 bases from V and 4 bases from J, with 8 bases between. The CDR3 bases are TGTGCCAGCAGCGTAGCGGGGGAAGGAAACACCATATATTTT. As protein: CASSVAGEGNTIYF.

In this sample, this clone turned up a few times. V is TRBV9 and J is TRBJ1-2, with TRBD1 matching 7 bases. Germline V gives CDR1 SGDLS, CDR2 YYNGEE. The junction had 27 bases not matched to a gene; V was cut back by 4 bases and J by 6 bases. CDR3 length: 20 amino acids. In DNA form, the CDR3 reads TGTGCCAGCAGCCTCCCTACGTCTCGGGGACAGAGCTGCTGGGTAGATGGCTACACCTTC. Protein: CASSLPTSRGQSCWVDGYTF.